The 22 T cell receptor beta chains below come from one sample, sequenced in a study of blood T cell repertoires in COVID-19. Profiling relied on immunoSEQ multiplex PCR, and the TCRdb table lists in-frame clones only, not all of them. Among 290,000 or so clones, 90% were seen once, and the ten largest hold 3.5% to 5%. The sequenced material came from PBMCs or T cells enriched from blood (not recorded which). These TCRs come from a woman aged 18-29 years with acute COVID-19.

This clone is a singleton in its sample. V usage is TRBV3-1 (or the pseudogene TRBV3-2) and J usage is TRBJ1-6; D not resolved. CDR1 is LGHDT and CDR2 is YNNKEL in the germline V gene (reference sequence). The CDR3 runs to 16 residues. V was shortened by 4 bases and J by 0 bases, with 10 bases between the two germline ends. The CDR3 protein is CASSPTPSSYNSPLHF. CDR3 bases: TGTGCCAGCAGCCCGACTCCGAGCTCCTATAATTCACCCCTCCACTTT.

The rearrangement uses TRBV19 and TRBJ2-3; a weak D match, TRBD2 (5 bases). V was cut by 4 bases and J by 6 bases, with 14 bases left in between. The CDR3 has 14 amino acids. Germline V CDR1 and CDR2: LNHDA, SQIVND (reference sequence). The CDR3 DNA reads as TGTGCCAGTAGTACGGGGTGGGGAACCGATACGCAGTATTTT. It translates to CASSTGWGTDTQYF.

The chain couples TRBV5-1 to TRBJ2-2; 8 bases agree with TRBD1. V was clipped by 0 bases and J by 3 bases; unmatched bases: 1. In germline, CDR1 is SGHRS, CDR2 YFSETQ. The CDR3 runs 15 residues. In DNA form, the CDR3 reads TGCGCCAGCAGCTTGGGGACAGGGCACACCGGGGAGCTGTTTTTT. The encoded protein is CASSLGTGHTGELFF.

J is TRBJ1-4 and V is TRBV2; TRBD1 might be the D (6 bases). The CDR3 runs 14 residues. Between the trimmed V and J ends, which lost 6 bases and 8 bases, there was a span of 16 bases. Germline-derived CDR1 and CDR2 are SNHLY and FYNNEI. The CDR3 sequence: CASSLDSHREKLFF. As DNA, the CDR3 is TGTGCCAGCAGCTTGGACAGTCACCGCGAAAAACTGTTTTTT.

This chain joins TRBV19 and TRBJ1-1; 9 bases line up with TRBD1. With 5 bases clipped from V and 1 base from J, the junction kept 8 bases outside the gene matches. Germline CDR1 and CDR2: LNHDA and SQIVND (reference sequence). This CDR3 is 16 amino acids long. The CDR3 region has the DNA TGTGCCAGTAGTGTAACCGGGGGACAGGGGAACACTGAAGCTTTCTTT. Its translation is CASSVTGGQGNTEAFF.

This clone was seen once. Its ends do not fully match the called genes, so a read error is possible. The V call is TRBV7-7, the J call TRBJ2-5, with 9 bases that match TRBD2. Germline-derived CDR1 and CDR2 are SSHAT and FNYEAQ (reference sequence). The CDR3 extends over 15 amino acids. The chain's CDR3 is CASSSTGTSRETQYF. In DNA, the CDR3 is TGTGCTAGCAGCTCAACCGGGACTAGCCGGGAGACCCAGTACTTC.

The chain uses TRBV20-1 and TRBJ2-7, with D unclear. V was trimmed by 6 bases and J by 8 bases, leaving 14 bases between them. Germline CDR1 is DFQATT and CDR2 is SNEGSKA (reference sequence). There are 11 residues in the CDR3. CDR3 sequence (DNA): TGCAGTGCCGAATCTAGAGCGAAGCAGTACTTC. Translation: CSAESRAKQYF.

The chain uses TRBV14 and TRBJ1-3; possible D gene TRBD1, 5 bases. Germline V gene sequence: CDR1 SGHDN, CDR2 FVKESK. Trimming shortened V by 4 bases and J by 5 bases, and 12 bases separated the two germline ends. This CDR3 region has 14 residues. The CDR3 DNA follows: TGTGCCAGCAGCCCCATCGGGGGTAGAAACACCATATATTTT. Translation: CASSPIGGRNTIYF.

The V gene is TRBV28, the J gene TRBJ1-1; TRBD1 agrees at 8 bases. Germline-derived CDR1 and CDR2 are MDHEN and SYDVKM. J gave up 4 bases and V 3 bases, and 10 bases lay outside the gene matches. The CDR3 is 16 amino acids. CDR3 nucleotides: TGTGCCAGCAGTTTCGGGACCCCAGGGGGCGGCACTGAAGCTTTCTTT. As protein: CASSFGTPGGGTEAFF.

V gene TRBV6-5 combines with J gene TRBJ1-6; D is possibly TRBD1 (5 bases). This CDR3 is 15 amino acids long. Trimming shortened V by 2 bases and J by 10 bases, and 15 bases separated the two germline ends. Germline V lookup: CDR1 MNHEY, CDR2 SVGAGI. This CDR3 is CASSYRTSKRSPLHF. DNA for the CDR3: TGTGCCAGCAGTTACCGGACATCTAAGAGGTCACCCCTCCACTTT.

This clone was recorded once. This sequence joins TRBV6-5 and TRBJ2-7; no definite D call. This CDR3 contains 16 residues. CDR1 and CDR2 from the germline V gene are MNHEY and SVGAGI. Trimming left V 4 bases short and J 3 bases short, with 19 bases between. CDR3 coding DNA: TGTGCCAGCAGTTCACGTTACGACTGGAATGACTACGAGCAGTACTTC. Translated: CASSSRYDWNDYEQYF.

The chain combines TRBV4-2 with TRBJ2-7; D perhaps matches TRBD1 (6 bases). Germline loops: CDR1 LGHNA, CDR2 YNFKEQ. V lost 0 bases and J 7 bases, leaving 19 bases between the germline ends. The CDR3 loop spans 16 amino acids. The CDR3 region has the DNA TGTGCCAGCAGCCAAGATGTGCCAGCCGGAAGGGGGGAGCAGTACTTC. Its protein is CASSQDVPAGRGEQYF.

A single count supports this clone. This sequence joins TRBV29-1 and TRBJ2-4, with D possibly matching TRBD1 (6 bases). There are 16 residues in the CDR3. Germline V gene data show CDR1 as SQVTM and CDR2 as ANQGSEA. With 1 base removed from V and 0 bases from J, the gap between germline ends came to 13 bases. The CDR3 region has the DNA TGCAGCGTTGAAGTGGAGCAGGGGTTAGCCAAAAACATTCAGTACTTC. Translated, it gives CSVEVEQGLAKNIQYF.

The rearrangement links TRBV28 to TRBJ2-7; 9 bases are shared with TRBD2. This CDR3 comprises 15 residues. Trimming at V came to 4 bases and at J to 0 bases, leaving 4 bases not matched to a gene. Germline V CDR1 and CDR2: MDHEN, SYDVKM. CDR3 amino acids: CASSSASGTSYEQYF. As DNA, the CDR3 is TGTGCCAGCAGTTCGGCTAGCGGGACCTCCTACGAGCAGTACTTC. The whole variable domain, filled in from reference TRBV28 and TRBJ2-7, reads DVKVTQSSRYLVKRTGEKVFLECVQDMDHENMFWYRQDPGLGLRLIYFSYDVKMKEKGDIPEGYSVSREKKERFSLILESASTNQTSMYLCASSSASGTSYEQYFGPGTRLTVT.

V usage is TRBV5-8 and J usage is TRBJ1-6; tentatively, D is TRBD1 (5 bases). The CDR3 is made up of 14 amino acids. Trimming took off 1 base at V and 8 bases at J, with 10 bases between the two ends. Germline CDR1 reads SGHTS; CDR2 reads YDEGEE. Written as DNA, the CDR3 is TGTGCCAGCAGCTTGTGGGGGGGATATTCACCCCTCCACTTT. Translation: CASSLWGGYSPLHF.

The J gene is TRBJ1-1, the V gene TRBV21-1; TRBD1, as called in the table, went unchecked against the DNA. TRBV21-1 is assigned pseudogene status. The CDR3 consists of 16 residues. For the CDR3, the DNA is TGTGCCAGCAGCAAAGGTGACAGGGGGCGGAACACTGAAGCTTTCTTT. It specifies CASSKGDRGRNTEAFF.

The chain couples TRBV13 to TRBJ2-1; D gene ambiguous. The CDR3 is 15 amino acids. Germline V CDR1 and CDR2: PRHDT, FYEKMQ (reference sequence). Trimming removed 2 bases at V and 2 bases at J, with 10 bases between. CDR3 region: CASSLPDEAYNEQFF. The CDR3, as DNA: TGTGCCAGCAGCTTACCCGACGAGGCCTACAATGAGCAGTTCTTC.

DNA for the CDR3: TGTGCCAGCAGCCGCCAGGGACAGGACGGGGAGACCCAGTACTTC. This sequence encodes CASSRQGQDGETQYF. V usage is TRBV3-1 (or the pseudogene TRBV3-2) and J usage is TRBJ2-5; 8 bases match TRBD1. This CDR3 has 15 residues. Trimming at V came to 4 bases and at J to 5 bases, leaving 9 bases not matched to a gene. Germline V lookup: CDR1 LGHDT, CDR2 YNNKEL (reference sequence).

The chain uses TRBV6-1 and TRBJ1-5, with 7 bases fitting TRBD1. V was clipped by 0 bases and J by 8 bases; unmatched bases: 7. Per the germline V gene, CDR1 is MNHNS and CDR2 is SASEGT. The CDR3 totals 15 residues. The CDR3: CASSEAQEGAKPQHF. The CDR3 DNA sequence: TGTGCCAGCAGTGAAGCGCAGGAGGGGGCGAAGCCCCAGCATTTT.

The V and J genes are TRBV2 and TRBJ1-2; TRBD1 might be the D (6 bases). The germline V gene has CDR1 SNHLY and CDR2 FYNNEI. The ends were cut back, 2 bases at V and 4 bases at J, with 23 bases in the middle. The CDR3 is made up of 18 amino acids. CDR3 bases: TGTGCCAGCAGTGAATTGGGAACGGGGGGCGCAGGCTCCTATGGCTACACCTTC. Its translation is CASSELGTGGAGSYGYTF.

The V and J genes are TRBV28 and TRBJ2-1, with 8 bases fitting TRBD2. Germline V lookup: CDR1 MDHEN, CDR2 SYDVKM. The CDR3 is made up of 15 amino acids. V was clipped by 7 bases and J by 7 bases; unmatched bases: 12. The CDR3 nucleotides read TGTGCCAGCACCGAAGGGCTAGCGGGCATGAATGAGCAGTTCTTC. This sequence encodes CASTEGLAGMNEQFF.

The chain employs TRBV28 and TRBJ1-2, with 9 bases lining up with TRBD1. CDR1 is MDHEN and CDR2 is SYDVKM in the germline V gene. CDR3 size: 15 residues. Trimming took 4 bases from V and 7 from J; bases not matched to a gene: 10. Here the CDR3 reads CASSSGTGKIGGYTF. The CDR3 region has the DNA TGTGCCAGCAGTTCGGGGACAGGGAAAATCGGTGGCTACACCTTC.